This is a list of T cell receptor beta chains from one sample in a study of early T cells in non-severe SARS-CoV-2 infection. TCRdb ran MiXCR on the 5' RACE reads and lists one entry per CDR3 protein. The top ten clones hold around 15% of a sample with about 64,000 distinct CDR3 sequences, about 10% of them seen once. This sample comprised whole blood, obtained at baseline. The receptors originated from an adult who was a healthcare worker with PCR-confirmed SARS-CoV-2 infection or an uninfected control (not recorded which). Each CDR3 is given without its conserved first and last residue.

j_call: TRBJ1-3; v_call: TRBV6-5; cdr3_aa: ASSRQSNSGNTIY
j_call: TRBJ2-1; v_call: TRBV3-1; cdr3_aa: ASSQFMGGFNEQF
j_call: TRBJ2-3; v_call: TRBV5-1; cdr3_aa: ASSQTSGSSDTQY
j_call: TRBJ1-2; v_call: TRBV4-2; cdr3_aa: ASSQDWAGGPVGYT
j_call: TRBJ2-7; v_call: TRBV19; cdr3_aa: ASSIAYSTEQY
j_call: TRBJ1-1; v_call: TRBV20-1; cdr3_aa: SARDRRNTEAF
j_call: TRBJ2-3; v_call: TRBV7-2; cdr3_aa: ASSDFGTGNGYTQY
j_call: TRBJ1-1; v_call: TRBV25-1; cdr3_aa: ASSELEGSGDTEAF
j_call: TRBJ2-3; v_call: TRBV20-1; cdr3_aa: SARWPGRDTQY
j_call: TRBJ1-1; v_call: TRBV7-2; cdr3_aa: ASSLRGGALTEAF
j_call: TRBJ2-1; v_call: TRBV10-2; cdr3_aa: ASRGLARSSYNEQF
j_call: TRBJ2-7; v_call: TRBV20-1; cdr3_aa: SARTGTVIYEQY
j_call: TRBJ2-3; v_call: TRBV7-8; cdr3_aa: ASSLFLRRGDTQY
j_call: TRBJ2-1; v_call: TRBV6-5; cdr3_aa: ASSKTGTRPYNEQF
j_call: TRBJ2-1; v_call: TRBV29-1; cdr3_aa: SVDGVTSGSGNEQF
j_call: TRBJ2-7; v_call: TRBV11-1; cdr3_aa: ASSLDSGLADYEQY
j_call: TRBJ1-5; v_call: TRBV7-2; cdr3_aa: ASSLHRDQPQH
j_call: TRBJ2-1; v_call: TRBV20-1; cdr3_aa: SAFGTSGYNEQF
j_call: TRBJ2-5; v_call: TRBV5-1; cdr3_aa: ASSWEAGGEETQY
j_call: TRBJ1-2; v_call: TRBV5-6; cdr3_aa: ASSLQRDRGSRGYT
j_call: TRBJ2-1; v_call: TRBV19; cdr3_aa: ASSIEGAVYNEQF
j_call: TRBJ2-5; v_call: TRBV5-8; cdr3_aa: ASSLGGTRETQY
j_call: TRBJ2-3; v_call: TRBV7-2; cdr3_aa: ASSRQRESTQY
j_call: TRBJ2-7; v_call: TRBV20-1; cdr3_aa: SATWTSGSYEQY
j_call: TRBJ1-6; v_call: TRBV7-3; cdr3_aa: ASSLKPAGNSPLH
j_call: TRBJ2-7; v_call: TRBV6-5; cdr3_aa: ASSYRSSYEQY
j_call: TRBJ2-5; v_call: TRBV11-2; cdr3_aa: ASRTSGRETQY
j_call: TRBJ1-1; v_call: TRBV12-5; cdr3_aa: ASARESAEKAF
j_call: TRBJ2-1; v_call: TRBV7-2; cdr3_aa: ASILGLAGLTEQF
j_call: TRBJ2-3; v_call: TRBV27; cdr3_aa: ASSLVGDFPSTDTQY
j_call: TRBJ2-6; v_call: TRBV3-1; cdr3_aa: ASSPRSNVLT
j_call: TRBJ2-3; v_call: TRBV5-4; cdr3_aa: ASSLGGRAPETDTQY
j_call: TRBJ2-3; v_call: TRBV5-1; cdr3_aa: ASSSGRDTQY
j_call: TRBJ2-5; v_call: TRBV6-5; cdr3_aa: ASIAPGQGVTQY
j_call: TRBJ2-3; v_call: TRBV9; cdr3_aa: ASSVEGPEDTQY
j_call: TRBJ1-1; v_call: TRBV14; cdr3_aa: ASSQDRGNNTEAF
j_call: TRBJ2-7; v_call: TRBV18; cdr3_aa: ASSPPRGIPPYEQY
j_call: TRBJ2-7; v_call: TRBV7-9; cdr3_aa: ASSFAGPYEQY
j_call: TRBJ2-1; v_call: TRBV11-1; cdr3_aa: ASSFVTAGGGNEQF
j_call: TRBJ2-2; v_call: TRBV6-5; cdr3_aa: ASSAMGLAGGPISGELF
j_call: TRBJ1-1; v_call: TRBV5-1; cdr3_aa: ASSLGQVRGTEAF
j_call: TRBJ2-1; v_call: TRBV7-8; cdr3_aa: ASNHDSYNEQF
j_call: TRBJ1-1; v_call: TRBV18; cdr3_aa: ASSPEEVAF
j_call: TRBJ2-1; v_call: TRBV30; cdr3_aa: AWTIQGAGNEQF
j_call: TRBJ1-6; v_call: TRBV20-1; cdr3_aa: SARDGGFKNSPLH
j_call: TRBJ2-7; v_call: TRBV6-5; cdr3_aa: ASSRDHGNEQY
j_call: TRBJ2-7; v_call: TRBV18; cdr3_aa: ASSPDRISYEQY
j_call: TRBJ1-4; v_call: TRBV11-2; cdr3_aa: ASSPGVAEKLF
j_call: TRBJ2-3; v_call: TRBV7-3; cdr3_aa: ASSSLKGQTDTQY
j_call: TRBJ2-1; v_call: TRBV20-1; cdr3_aa: SARKGLGLNEQF
j_call: TRBJ1-6; v_call: TRBV6-6; cdr3_aa: ASSYSKTGGNSPLH
j_call: TRBJ2-2; v_call: TRBV11-2; cdr3_aa: ASTLQPIVNTGELF
j_call: TRBJ2-5; v_call: TRBV11-2; cdr3_aa: ASSLEWETQY
j_call: TRBJ2-1; v_call: TRBV20-1; cdr3_aa: SAYRLAGNEQF
j_call: TRBJ1-5; v_call: TRBV30; cdr3_aa: AWGRVHQPQH
j_call: TRBJ2-1; v_call: TRBV10-3; cdr3_aa: AISESSGSSYNEQF
j_call: TRBJ1-1; v_call: TRBV20-1; cdr3_aa: SATALGRTNTEAF
j_call: TRBJ1-1; v_call: TRBV20-1; cdr3_aa: SAREDSMNTEAF
j_call: TRBJ2-7; v_call: TRBV2; cdr3_aa: ASRPVGGQGIYEQY
j_call: TRBJ2-1; v_call: TRBV7-2; cdr3_aa: ASSYAVTSGRSNEQF